A single T cell receptor (beta chain) is shown here with its context. Its antigen is not identified. The study co-extracted DNA and RNA from 20-30 mg of unsorted bulk tissue. The data belong to a study of tumor-infiltrating lymphocytes in primary liver carcinoma. Across the whole study: Sample yields, roughly 3.5 to 7.5 million productive TCRbeta reads, were similar across the tissue types.

The ends were cut back, 1 base at V and 6 bases at J, with 10 bases in the middle. CDR3 length: 13 amino acids. Germline CDR1 and CDR2: SQVTM and ANQGSEA. Study conclusions and caveats: Pairs of tumor regions overlapped more than tumor-adjacent and tumor-blood pairs did.

The input was about 500 ng total RNA; TCR beta cDNA was made from it with a constant-region primer. Investigators got TCR beta libraries out of three nested multiplex PCR rounds, done with slightly modified ARM-PCR. Use of TRBV1-TRBV30 forward primers with a C-beta reverse primer characterized the first two PCR rounds, which lasted roughly 9 cycles each. TCRdb called the multiplex PCR reads again in MiXCR, with one record for every CDR3 protein. The profile shows 75,000 to 80,000 distinct CDR3 sequences, under 75% of them singletons. The sample comprised tumor-adjacent normal liver tissue. This clonotype was sampled from a man in his forties or fifties with primary liver carcinoma and hepatitis B virus infection. V is TRBV29-1 and J is TRBJ2-1; the D gene is possibly TRBD1 (5 bases). The CDR3 region has the DNA TGCAGCGTTGAAGGAAGGGGCTGCAATGAGCAGTTCTTC. Amino acid sequence: CSVEGRGCNEQFF.